The clone carrying this T cell receptor (beta chain) was observed a handful of times. What it recognizes is unknown. This entry comes from a study of beta chain features in type 1 diabetes. Study overall: Cell yields, gender and age were similar in healthy donors and patients. Findings and limits, study-wide: Moderate yet significant TCRB CDR3 shortening was seen in Type 1 diabetes patients in all four CD4+ subsets. Insertions at VDJ junctions were less frequent in type 1 diabetes patients. These patients also deleted more nucleotides at the same junctions. Patients and controls would be equally affected if PCR favored shorter templates.

Of the isolated RNA, all was reverse transcribed, and so the sequenced material was expressed TCRB transcripts. Profiled with immunoSEQ multiplex PCR; TCRdb holds only in-frame clones, not every one. The sample consists of about 360,000 clones, roughly 12% of them appearing once. Germline CDR1 SGHTA, CDR2 FQGTGA. Unmatched junction bases numbered 13, after V lost 5 bases and J lost 5 bases. This CDR3 has 18 amino acids. The chain is built from TRBV7-3 and TRBJ2-5; 14 bases fit TRBD2. Sequencing was done on a sample of naive CD4+ T cells from blood. The clonotype originates from a woman in her late teens or twenties with type 1 diabetes. The chain's CDR3 is CASSPSGLAGASLETQYF. In DNA, the CDR3 is TGTGCCAGCAGCCCCTCGGGACTAGCGGGAGCTAGTTTGGAGACCCAGTACTTC.